This passage covers 8 T cell receptor beta chains from one sample sequenced in a study of somatic mutations in cytotoxic T cells in rheumatoid arthritis. Clones were read by immunoSEQ multiplex PCR, and TCRdb kept only the in-frame ones, dropping some. This sample yields approximately 30,000 clones, of which more than 75% are seen a single time; 5.2% belongs to the top ten. Material: CD8+ T cells sorted from blood. The source is a man aged 45 to 65 in good health.

The J gene is TRBJ2-3, the V gene TRBV7-2, with 9 nucleotides matching TRBD2. Germline lookup yields CDR1 SGHTA and CDR2 FQGNSA. Germline trimming cut 3 bases from V and 1 base from J; bases unmatched to any gene: 2. The CDR3 is 15 residues long. DNA of the CDR3: TGTGCCAGCAGCTTCATAGCGGGAGGCACAGATACGCAGTATTTT. Translation gives CASSFIAGGTDTQYF.

V gene TRBV6-1 combines with J gene TRBJ2-7; 8 nucleotides match TRBD2. CDR1 and CDR2 (germline): MNHNS, SASEGT. J lost 3 bases, V lost 7 bases, and 8 bases had no gene match. This CDR3 region has 14 residues. The CDR3 is CASNLLLADYEQYF. The CDR3, as DNA: TGTGCCAGCAATCTCTTACTAGCGGACTACGAGCAGTACTTC.

The chain is built from TRBV5-5 and TRBJ2-1; unclear D gene. There are 17 residues in the CDR3. Germline V gene lookup returns CDR1 SGHKS and CDR2 YYEKEE (reference sequence). V was clipped by 0 bases and J by 0 bases, with 13 bases between them. The CDR3 DNA is TGTGCCAGCAGCTTGGTCCCCCGGCAGAGCTCCTACAATGAGCAGTTCTTC. It yields the protein CASSLVPRQSSYNEQFF. The complete variable domain, with remaining parts taken from reference TRBV5-5 and TRBJ2-1, reads DAGVTQSPTHLIKTRGQQVTLRCSPISGHKSVSWYQQVLGQGPQFIFQYYEKEERGRGNFPDRFSARQFPNYSSELNVNALLLGDSALYLCASSLVPRQSSYNEQFFGPGTRLTVL.

This chain connects TRBV5-4 to TRBJ2-7, with 8 bases that match TRBD2. The germline V gene encodes CDR1 SGHNT and CDR2 YYREEE (reference sequence). The CDR3 spans 13 residues. J lost 2 bases, V lost 4 bases, and 2 bases had no gene match. The CDR3 nucleotides are TGTGCCAGCAGCGGGGGACTAGCCTACGAGCAGTACTTC. Translating gives CASSGGLAYEQYF.

This chain connects TRBV7-9 to TRBJ2-5; D perhaps matches TRBD1 (6 bases). The ends were cut back, 3 bases at V and 0 bases at J, with 11 bases in the middle. CDR1 and CDR2 (germline): SEHNR, FQNEAQ (reference sequence). The CDR3 totals 15 residues. The CDR3 region is CASSLTTGYQETQYF. Here the CDR3 DNA reads TGTGCCAGCAGCTTGACAACAGGGTACCAAGAGACCCAGTACTTC.

This rearrangement joins TRBV29-1 to TRBJ2-7, with a weak D call TRBD1 (6 bases). From germline, CDR1 is SQVTM and CDR2 ANQGSEA. The CDR3 runs to 14 residues. V lost 7 bases to trimming and J lost 2 bases, with 18 bases between them. The DNA of the CDR3 is TGCAGCGCACTGGGGGCAGGGGCTACCTACGAGCAGTACTTC. It encodes CSALGAGATYEQYF.

The chain employs TRBV7-9 and TRBJ1-1, with TRBD1 matching 8 bases. Germline-derived CDR1 and CDR2 are SEHNR and FQNEAQ (reference sequence). The CDR3 is 15 amino acids. Trimming cost V 3 bases and J 4 bases; bases outside gene matches: 7. This CDR3 reads CASSLGAGGVTEAFF. The CDR3 DNA reads as TGTGCCAGCAGCTTGGGAGCAGGGGGCGTCACTGAAGCTTTCTTT.

This clone was seen just once. The chain joins TRBV9 to TRBJ2-1; unclear D gene. Germline CDR1 SGDLS, CDR2 YYNGEE. The V end was cut by 1 base, the J end by 4 bases, with 9 bases between. The CDR3 sequence is 14 residues long. CDR3 amino acids: CASSVSQLYNEQFF. The DNA for the CDR3 is TGTGCCAGCAGCGTAAGCCAGTTATACAATGAGCAGTTCTTC.